This entry is about one TCR beta chain. The sample is drawn from a study of T cell changes during pregnancy in multiple sclerosis. Only in-frame clones appear in the TCRdb table, and some are missing; sequencing was by immunoSEQ multiplex PCR. Of approximately 100,000 clones listed, 94% are singletons. Trimming removed 4 bases from V and 3 bases from J; junction bases left unmatched: 3. CDR3 length: 14 amino acids. The germline V gene encodes CDR1 SGHVS and CDR2 FNYEAQ. The receptor's source is a female donor with multiple sclerosis, enrolled in a pregnancy study. The chain joins TRBV7-6 to TRBJ2-7; 10 positions match TRBD2. The specimen comprised peripheral blood, sampled in the third trimester of pregnancy. In DNA form, the CDR3 reads TGTGCCAGCAGCTCCCGGACTAGCGGCTACGAGCAGTACTTC. Translated: CASSSRTSGYEQYF.